The next 5 T cell receptor beta chains were all read from a single sample in a study of OX40 agonist ivuxolimab in advanced cancers. Using immunoSEQ multiplex PCR, the repertoire was profiled, and TCRdb retains in-frame clones only, with some absent. The sample lists 55,000 to 70,000 clones, nearly 85% occurring once. Material: CD4+ or CD8+ T cells sorted from blood, obtained in a trial of the OX40 agonist ivuxolimab. The receptors stem from an adult with an advanced solid tumor such as melanoma, head and neck, liver or kidney cancer.

This chain connects TRBV6-5 to TRBJ1-2; D call uncertain. This CDR3 region has 15 residues. The germline V and J ends were trimmed by 2 bases and 2 bases, with 12 bases remaining between them. Per the germline V gene, CDR1 is MNHEY and CDR2 is SVGAGI. CDR3 region: CASSYEGVGNYGYTF. The CDR3 DNA reads TGTGCCAGCAGTTACGAAGGCGTGGGAAACTATGGCTACACCTTC.

This sequence joins TRBV2 and TRBJ1-4; no clear D gene. The CDR3 contains 14 residues. The ends were cut back, 8 bases at V and 2 bases at J, with 12 bases in the middle. Germline assignment: CDR1 SNHLY and CDR2 FYNNEI. CDR3 sequence reads: CASLLQITNEKLFF. The CDR3 DNA sequence: TGTGCCAGCTTACTACAGATCACTAATGAAAAACTGTTTTTT.

This chain links TRBV5-8 with TRBJ1-2; TRBD1 matches at 9 bases. The CDR3 runs 15 residues. With 4 bases clipped from V and 7 bases from J, the junction kept 11 bases outside the gene matches. Germline V gene lookup returns CDR1 SGHTS and CDR2 YDEGEE. This CDR3 reads CASSVRDRVSSGYTF. CDR3 bases: TGTGCCAGCAGCGTGAGGGACAGGGTGAGCAGTGGCTACACCTTC.

The chain has TRBV19 and TRBJ1-1; D ambiguous. The germline V gene encodes CDR1 LNHDA and CDR2 SQIVND (reference sequence). This CDR3 has 13 residues. V lost 7 bases and J lost 1, with 10 bases in between. DNA for the CDR3: TGTGCCAGTACCAGCCCCAGGAACACTGAAGCTTTCTTT. It specifies CASTSPRNTEAFF.

This clone has only one observation. This chain links TRBV2 with TRBJ2-5; no reliable D call. The CDR3 extends over 13 amino acids. CDR1 and CDR2 from the germline V gene are SNHLY and FYNNEI. The V and J ends lost 3 bases and 1 base respectively, with 6 bases between them. The CDR3 loop is CASSDWGQETQYF. As DNA, the CDR3 is TGTGCCAGCAGTGACTGGGGCCAAGAGACCCAGTACTTC.